This T cell receptor (beta chain) was sequenced during a study of T-cell reconstitution after alpha-beta-depleted transplantation in children. Study-wide results and limits: Expanded graft clones, several hundred of them, were reportedly the source of alpha-beta T cells about two months after transplant. T-cell counts and diversity were attributed mostly to newly produced T cells one year after transplant.

The ends were cut back, 7 bases at V and 0 bases at J, with 9 bases in the middle. The CDR3 consists of 13 residues. CDR1 and CDR2 from the germline V gene are SGHRS and YFSETQ. The TCRbeta library incorporated unique molecular identifiers. TCRdb re-derived calls from the PCR reads in MiXCR, one entry per CDR3 protein. Found here are about 470,000 distinct CDR3 sequences, over 40% of them singletons; the top ten hold under 30%. As regards this clonotype: Its target is unknown.

The chain links TRBV5-1 to TRBJ2-3; D unclear. This clonotype was obtained from a girl under 10 years old with aplastic anemia, due to receive a stem cell transplant. The sequencing here drew on PBMCs, taken before TCRalphabeta/CD19-depleted stem cell transplant. The CDR3 sequence: CASVAESTDTQYF. For the CDR3, the DNA is TGCGCCAGCGTCGCGGAGAGCACAGATACGCAGTATTTT. Full variable domain (missing parts from reference TRBV5-1 and TRBJ2-3): KAGVTQTPRYLIKTRGQQVTLSCSPISGHRSVSWYQQTPGQGLQFLFEYFSETQRNKGNFPGRFSGRQFSNSRSEMNVSTLELGDSALYLCASVAESTDTQYFGPGTRLTVL.